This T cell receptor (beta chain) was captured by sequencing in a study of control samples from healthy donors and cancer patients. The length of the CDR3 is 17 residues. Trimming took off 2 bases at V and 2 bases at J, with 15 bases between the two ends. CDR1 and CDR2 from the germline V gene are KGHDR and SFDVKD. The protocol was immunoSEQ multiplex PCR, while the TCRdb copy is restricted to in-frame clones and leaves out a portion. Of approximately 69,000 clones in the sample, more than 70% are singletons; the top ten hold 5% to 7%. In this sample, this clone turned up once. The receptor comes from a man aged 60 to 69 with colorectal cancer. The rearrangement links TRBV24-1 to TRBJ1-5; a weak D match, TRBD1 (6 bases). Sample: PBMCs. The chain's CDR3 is CATSDSALGGGNQPQHF. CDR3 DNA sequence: TGTGCCACCAGTGATTCAGCCCTAGGGGGGGGCAATCAGCCCCAGCATTTT.